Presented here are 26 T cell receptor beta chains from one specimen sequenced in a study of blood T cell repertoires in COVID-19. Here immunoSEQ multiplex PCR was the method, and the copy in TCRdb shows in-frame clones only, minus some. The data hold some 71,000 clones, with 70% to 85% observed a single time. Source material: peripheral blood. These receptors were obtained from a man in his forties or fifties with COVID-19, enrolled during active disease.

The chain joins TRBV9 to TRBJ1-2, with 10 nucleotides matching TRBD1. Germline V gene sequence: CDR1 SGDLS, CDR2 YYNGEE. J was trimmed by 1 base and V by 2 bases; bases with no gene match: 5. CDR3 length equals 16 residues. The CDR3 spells CASSVGQGSINYGYTF. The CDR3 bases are TGTGCCAGCAGCGTGGGACAGGGGAGTATTAACTATGGCTACACCTTC.

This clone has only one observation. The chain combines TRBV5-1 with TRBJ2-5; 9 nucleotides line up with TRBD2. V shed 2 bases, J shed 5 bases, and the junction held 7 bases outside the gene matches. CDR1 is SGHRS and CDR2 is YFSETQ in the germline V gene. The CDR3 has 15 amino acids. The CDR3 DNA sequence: TGCGCCAGCAGCTTTAATATAGCGGGGGTTGAGACCCAGTACTTC. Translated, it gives CASSFNIAGVETQYF.

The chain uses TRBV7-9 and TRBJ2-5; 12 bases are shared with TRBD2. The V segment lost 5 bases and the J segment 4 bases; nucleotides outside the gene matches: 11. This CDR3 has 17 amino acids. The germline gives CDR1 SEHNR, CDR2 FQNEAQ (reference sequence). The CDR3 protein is CASSRRSSGGARETQYF. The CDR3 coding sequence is TGTGCCAGCAGCCGCCGATCTAGCGGGGGGGCTCGAGAGACCCAGTACTTC.

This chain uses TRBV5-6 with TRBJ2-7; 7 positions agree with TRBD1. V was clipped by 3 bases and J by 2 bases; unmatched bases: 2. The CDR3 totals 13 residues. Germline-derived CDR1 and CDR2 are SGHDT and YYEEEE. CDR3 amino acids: CASSWGQTYEQYF. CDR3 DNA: TGTGCCAGCAGCTGGGGACAGACCTACGAGCAGTACTTC.

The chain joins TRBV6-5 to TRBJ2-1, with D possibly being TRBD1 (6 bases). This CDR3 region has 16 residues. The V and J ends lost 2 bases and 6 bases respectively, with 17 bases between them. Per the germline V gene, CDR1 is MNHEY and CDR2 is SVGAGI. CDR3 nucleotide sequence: TGTGCCAGCAGTTACGGGGGCCCTCAAGGGCTCAATGAGCAGTTCTTC. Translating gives CASSYGGPQGLNEQFF.

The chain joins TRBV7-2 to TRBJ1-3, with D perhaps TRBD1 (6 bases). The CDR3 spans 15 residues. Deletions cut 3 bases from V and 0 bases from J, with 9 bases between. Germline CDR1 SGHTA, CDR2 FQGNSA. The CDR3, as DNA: TGTGCCAGCAGCTTTACAGGGAACTCTGGAAACACCATATATTTT. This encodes CASSFTGNSGNTIYF. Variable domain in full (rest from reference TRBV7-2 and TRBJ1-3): GAGVSQSPSNKVTEKGKDVELRCDPISGHTALYWYRQSLGQGLEFLIYFQGNSAPDKSGLPSDRFSAERTGGSVSTLTIQRTQQEDSAVYLCASSFTGNSGNTIYFGEGSWLTVV.

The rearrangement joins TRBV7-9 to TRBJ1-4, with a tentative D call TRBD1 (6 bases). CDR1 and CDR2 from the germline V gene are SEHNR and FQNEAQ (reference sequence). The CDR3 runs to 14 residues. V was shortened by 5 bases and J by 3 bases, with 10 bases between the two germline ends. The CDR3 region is CASSPGQPNEKLFF. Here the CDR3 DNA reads TGTGCCAGCAGCCCAGGACAGCCTAATGAAAAACTGTTTTTT.

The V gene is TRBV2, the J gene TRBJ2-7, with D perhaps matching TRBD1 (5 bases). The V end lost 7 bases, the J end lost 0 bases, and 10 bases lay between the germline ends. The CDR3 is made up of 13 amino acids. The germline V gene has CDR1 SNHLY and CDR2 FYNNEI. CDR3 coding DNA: TGTGCCAGCACCCAGGGATACTCCTACGAGCAGTACTTC. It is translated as CASTQGYSYEQYF. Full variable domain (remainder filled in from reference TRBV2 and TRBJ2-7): EPEVTQTPSHQVTQMGQEVILRCVPISNHLYFYWYRQILGQKVEFLVSFYNNEISEKSEIFDDQFSVERPDGSNFTLKIRSTKLEDSAMYFCASTQGYSYEQYFGPGTRLTVT.

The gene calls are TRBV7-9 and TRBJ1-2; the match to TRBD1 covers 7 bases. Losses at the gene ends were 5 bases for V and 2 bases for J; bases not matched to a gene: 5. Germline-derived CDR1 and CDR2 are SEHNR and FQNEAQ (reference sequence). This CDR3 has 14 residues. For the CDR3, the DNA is TGTGCCAGCAGCCGACAGGGAAGGAACTATGGCTACACCTTC. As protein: CASSRQGRNYGYTF.

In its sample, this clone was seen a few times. CDR3: CASSFGVGLAGGLQETQYF. In DNA, the CDR3 is TGCGCCAGCAGCTTTGGTGTGGGACTAGCGGGGGGCCTCCAAGAGACCCAGTACTTC. This sequence joins TRBV5-1 and TRBJ2-5; 15 bases map to TRBD2. With 2 bases clipped from V and 1 base from J, the junction kept 9 bases outside the gene matches. Germline V gene data show CDR1 as SGHRS and CDR2 as YFSETQ. The CDR3 length is 19 residues.

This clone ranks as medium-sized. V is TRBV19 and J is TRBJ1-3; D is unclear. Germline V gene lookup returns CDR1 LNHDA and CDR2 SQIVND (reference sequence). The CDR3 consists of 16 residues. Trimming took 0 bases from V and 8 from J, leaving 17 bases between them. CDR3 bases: TGTGCCAGTAGTATAGATCCGGGGAGCATCGGGGACACCATATATTTT. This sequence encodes CASSIDPGSIGDTIYF. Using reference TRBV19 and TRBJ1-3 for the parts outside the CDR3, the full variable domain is DGGITQSPKYLFRKEGQNVTLSCEQNLNHDAMYWYRQDPGQGLRLIYYSQIVNDFQKGDIAEGYSVSREKKESFPLTVTSAQKNPTAFYLCASSIDPGSIGDTIYFGEGSWLTVV.

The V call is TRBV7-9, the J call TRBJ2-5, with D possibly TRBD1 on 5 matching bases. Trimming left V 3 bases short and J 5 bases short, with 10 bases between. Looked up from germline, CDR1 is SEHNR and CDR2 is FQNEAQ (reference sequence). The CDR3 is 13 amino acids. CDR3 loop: CASSLTVGETQYF. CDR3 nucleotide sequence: TGTGCCAGCAGCTTGACAGTCGGGGAGACCCAGTACTTC.

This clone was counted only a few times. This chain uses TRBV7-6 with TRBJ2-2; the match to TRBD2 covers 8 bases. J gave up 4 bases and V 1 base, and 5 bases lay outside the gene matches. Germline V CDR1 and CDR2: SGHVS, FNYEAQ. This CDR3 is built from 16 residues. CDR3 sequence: CASSLGGGGPTGELFF. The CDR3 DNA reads TGTGCCAGCAGCTTAGGTGGCGGGGGGCCCACCGGGGAGCTGTTTTTT. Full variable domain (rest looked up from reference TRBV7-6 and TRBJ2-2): GAGVSQSPRYKVTKRGQDVALRCDPISGHVSLYWYRQALGQGPEFLTYFNYEAQQDKSGLPNDRFSAERPEGSISTLTIQRTEQRDSAMYRCASSLGGGGPTGELFFGEGSRLTVL.

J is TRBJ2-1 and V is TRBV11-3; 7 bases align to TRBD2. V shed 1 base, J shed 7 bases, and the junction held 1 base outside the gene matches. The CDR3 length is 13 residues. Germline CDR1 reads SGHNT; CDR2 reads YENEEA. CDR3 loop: CASSLGEGNEQFF. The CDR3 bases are TGTGCCAGCAGCTTAGGGGAGGGGAATGAGCAGTTCTTC.

The CDR3 loop reads CASSLTGTAYNEQFF. The CDR3 coding sequence is TGTGCCAGCAGCTTAACCGGGACAGCTTACAATGAGCAGTTCTTC. V gene TRBV7-2 combines with J gene TRBJ2-1, with TRBD1 matching over 7 bases. Trimming cost V 2 bases and J 4 bases; bases outside gene matches: 5. Germline values: CDR1 SGHTA, CDR2 FQGNSA. The CDR3 is 15 residues long.

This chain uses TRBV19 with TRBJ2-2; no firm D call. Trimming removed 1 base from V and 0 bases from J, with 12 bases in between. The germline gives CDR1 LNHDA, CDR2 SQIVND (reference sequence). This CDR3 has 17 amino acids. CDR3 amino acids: CASSIGDTNANTGELFF. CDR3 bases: TGTGCCAGTAGTATAGGTGACACCAACGCGAACACCGGGGAGCTGTTTTTT.

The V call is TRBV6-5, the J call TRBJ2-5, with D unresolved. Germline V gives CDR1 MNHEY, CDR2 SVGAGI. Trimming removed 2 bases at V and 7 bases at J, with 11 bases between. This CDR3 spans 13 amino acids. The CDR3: CASSYTTLGTQYF. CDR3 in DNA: TGTGCCAGCAGTTACACAACCCTAGGGACCCAGTACTTC.

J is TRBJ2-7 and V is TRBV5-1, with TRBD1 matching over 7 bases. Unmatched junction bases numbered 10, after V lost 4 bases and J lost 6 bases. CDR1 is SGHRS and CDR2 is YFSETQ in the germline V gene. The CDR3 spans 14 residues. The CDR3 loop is CASSRTGAGGEQYF. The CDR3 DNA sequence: TGCGCCAGCAGCAGAACAGGGGCCGGCGGCGAGCAGTACTTC.

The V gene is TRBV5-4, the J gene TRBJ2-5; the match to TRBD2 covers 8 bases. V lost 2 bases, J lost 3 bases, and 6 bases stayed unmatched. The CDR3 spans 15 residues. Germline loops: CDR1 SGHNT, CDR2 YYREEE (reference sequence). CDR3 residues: CASSLPGLGEETQYF. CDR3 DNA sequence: TGTGCCAGCAGCTTACCGGGACTAGGAGAAGAGACCCAGTACTTC. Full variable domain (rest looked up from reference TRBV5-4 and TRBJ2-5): ETGVTQSPTHLIKTRGQQVTLRCSSQSGHNTVSWYQQALGQGPQFIFQYYREEENGRGNFPPRFSGLQFPNYSSELNVNALELDDSALYLCASSLPGLGEETQYFGPGTRLLVL.

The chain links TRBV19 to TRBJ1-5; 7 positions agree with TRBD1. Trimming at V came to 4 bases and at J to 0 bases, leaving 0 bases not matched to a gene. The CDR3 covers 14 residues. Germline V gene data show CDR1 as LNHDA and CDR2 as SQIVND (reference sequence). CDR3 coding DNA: TGTGCCAGTAGTAGGGACAGTAGCAATCAGCCCCAGCATTTT. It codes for CASSRDSSNQPQHF.

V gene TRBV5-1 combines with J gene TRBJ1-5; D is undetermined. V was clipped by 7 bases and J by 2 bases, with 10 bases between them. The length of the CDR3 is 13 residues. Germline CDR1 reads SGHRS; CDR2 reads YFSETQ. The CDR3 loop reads CASSVVGNQPQHF. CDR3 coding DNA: TGCGCCAGCTCTGTCGTTGGCAATCAGCCCCAGCATTTT.

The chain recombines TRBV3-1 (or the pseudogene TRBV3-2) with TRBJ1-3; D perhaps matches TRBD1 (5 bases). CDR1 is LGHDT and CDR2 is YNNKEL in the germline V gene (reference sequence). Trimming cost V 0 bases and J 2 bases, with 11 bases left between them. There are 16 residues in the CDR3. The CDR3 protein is CASSQDGGGTGNTIYF. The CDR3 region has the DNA TGTGCCAGCAGCCAAGATGGGGGAGGGACTGGAAACACCATATATTTT.

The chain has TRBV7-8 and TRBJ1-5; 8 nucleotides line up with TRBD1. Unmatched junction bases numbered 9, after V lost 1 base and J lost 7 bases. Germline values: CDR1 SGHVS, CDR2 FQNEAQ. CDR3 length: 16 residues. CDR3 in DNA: TGTGCCAGCAGCTTAGATCGGACAGGGAGCGGCCAGCCCCAGCATTTT. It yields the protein CASSLDRTGSGQPQHF.

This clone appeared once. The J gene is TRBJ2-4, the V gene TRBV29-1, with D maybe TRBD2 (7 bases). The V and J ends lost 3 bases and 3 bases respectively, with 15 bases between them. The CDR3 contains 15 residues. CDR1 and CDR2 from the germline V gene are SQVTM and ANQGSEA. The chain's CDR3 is CSVDGGPWGKNIQYF. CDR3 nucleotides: TGCAGCGTTGACGGGGGGCCTTGGGGCAAAAACATTCAGTACTTC.

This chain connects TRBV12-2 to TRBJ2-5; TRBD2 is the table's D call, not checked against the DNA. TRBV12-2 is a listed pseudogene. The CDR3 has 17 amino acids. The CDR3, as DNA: TGTGCAAGTCGCTTAGTAGAAAGCGGGGTCTTTGTTGAGACCCAGTACTTC. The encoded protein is CASRLVESGVFVETQYF.

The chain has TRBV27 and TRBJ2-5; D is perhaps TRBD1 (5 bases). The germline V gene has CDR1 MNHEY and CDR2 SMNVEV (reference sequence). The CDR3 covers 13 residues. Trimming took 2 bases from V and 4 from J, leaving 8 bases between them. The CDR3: CASSLRGRETQYF. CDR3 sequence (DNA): TGTGCCAGCAGTTTAAGGGGAAGAGAGACCCAGTACTTC.